Sequencing of this T cell receptor beta chain was carried out in a study of control samples from healthy donors and cancer patients. Per the germline V gene, CDR1 is SGHAT and CDR2 is FQNNGV. This CDR3 has 14 amino acids. Deletions cut 3 bases from V and 4 bases from J, with 12 bases between. Generated by immunoSEQ multiplex PCR, the TCRdb table keeps only in-frame clones and is missing some. The table has around 100,000 clones, roughly 87% seen once; the top ten hold about 18%. This clone was counted between two and nine times. This TCR was sampled from a woman between 50 and 59 years old in good health. The sample consisted of blood. The J gene is TRBJ2-5, the V gene TRBV11-2; D might be TRBD1 (5 bases). CDR3 sequence reads: CASSLSGIRETQYF. The CDR3 DNA follows: TGTGCCAGCAGCTTGTCAGGGATCCGAGAGACCCAGTACTTC.